The sequence of this TCR beta chain was determined in a study of blood T cell repertoires in COVID-19. Turning to the study itself: Samples of COVID-19 (acute and convalescent) were obtained from the United States, Italy and Spain.

Original analysis: Estimation of nucleated cell counts was performed using reference gene primer amplification. Repertoires were generated with immunoSEQ multiplex PCR, while TCRdb's copy carries only in-frame clones and drops some. The DNA gave D and trimming, while V, J and clone size come from that table. The table has approximately 180,000 clones, over 75% seen once. In germline, CDR1 is LGHDT, CDR2 YNNKEL (reference sequence). The junction had 13 bases not matched to a gene; V was cut back by 1 base and J by 7 bases. The CDR3 is 17 residues long. During active infection, Seattle patients enrolled and were then monitored through disease.

This receptor was taken from a person aged 65-85 years with COVID-19, enrolled during active disease. Sequencing was carried out using peripheral blood. This chain connects TRBV3-1 (or the pseudogene TRBV3-2) to TRBJ2-5; TRBD2 matches 9 bases. The CDR3 bases are TGTGCCAGCAGCCAAGGGAGGAGACTAGCGGCCGGTGGGACCCAGTACTTC. The encoded protein is CASSQGRRLAAGGTQYF.